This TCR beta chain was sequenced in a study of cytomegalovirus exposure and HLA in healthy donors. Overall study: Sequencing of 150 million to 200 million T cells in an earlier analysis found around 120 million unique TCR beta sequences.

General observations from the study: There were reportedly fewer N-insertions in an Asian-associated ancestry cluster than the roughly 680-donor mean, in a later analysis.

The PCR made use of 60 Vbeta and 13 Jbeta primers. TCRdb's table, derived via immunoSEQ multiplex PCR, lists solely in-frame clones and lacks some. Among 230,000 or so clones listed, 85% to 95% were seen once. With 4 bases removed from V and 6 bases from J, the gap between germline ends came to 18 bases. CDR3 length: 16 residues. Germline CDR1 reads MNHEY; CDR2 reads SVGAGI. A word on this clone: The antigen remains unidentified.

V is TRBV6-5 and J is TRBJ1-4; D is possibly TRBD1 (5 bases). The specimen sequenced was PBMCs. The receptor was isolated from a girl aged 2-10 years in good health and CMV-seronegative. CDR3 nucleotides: TGTGCCAGCAGTTTTTCATTGGGGGGTCGGGATGAAAAACTGTTTTTT. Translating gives CASSFSLGGRDEKLFF.